Listed below are T cell receptor beta chains from one sample, sequenced in a study of cytomegalovirus exposure and HLA in healthy donors. The data were produced by immunoSEQ multiplex PCR, yet TCRdb's version contains in-frame clones alone and is incomplete. The sample contains about 160,000 clones, roughly 80% of which appear only once. The sequenced sample was PBMCs. The receptors here all came from a man younger than 35 in good health and CMV-seronegative. CDR3s include the opening cysteine and the closing phenylalanine or tryptophan. Fields, in order: J gene, clone size, D gene, V gene, CDR3 protein, CDR3 DNA. The D gene is left open where the match is weak. The listing skips clone size in some rows; elsewhere it reads once, few, many or a size class.

j_call: TRBJ1-6
clone_size: -
d_call: -
v_call: TRBV10-3
cdr3_aa: CAISGPGQKNNSPLHF
cdr3_nt: TGTGCCATCAGTGGGCCAGGGCAGAAAAATAATTCACCCCTCCACTTT

j_call: TRBJ2-5
clone_size: -
d_call: TRBD2
v_call: TRBV2
cdr3_aa: CASSESGVAGGSKETQYF
cdr3_nt: TGTGCCAGCAGTGAGAGTGGAGTAGCGGGGGGGTCGAAGGAGACCCAGTACTTC

j_call: TRBJ2-1
clone_size: -
d_call: TRBD1
v_call: TRBV15
cdr3_aa: CATSPWDRGRNEQFF
cdr3_nt: TGTGCCACCAGCCCTTGGGACAGGGGGCGCAATGAGCAGTTCTTC

j_call: TRBJ2-3
clone_size: -
d_call: -
v_call: TRBV5-5
cdr3_aa: CASSLAGPGMGTDTQYF
cdr3_nt: TGTGCCAGCAGCTTGGCTGGTCCGGGAATGGGCACAGATACGCAGTATTTT

j_call: TRBJ2-6
clone_size: few
d_call: -
v_call: TRBV4-2
cdr3_aa: CASSQGRDSGANVLTF
cdr3_nt: TGTGCCAGCAGCCAAGGGCGGGACTCTGGGGCCAACGTCCTGACTTTC

j_call: TRBJ1-2
clone_size: -
d_call: -
v_call: TRBV5-4
cdr3_aa: CASSLASLLDGYTF
cdr3_nt: TGTGCCAGCAGCTTGGCCTCACTCCTGGATGGCTACACCTTC

j_call: TRBJ2-1
clone_size: -
d_call: -
v_call: TRBV4-3
cdr3_aa: CASSSTGRFNNEQFF
cdr3_nt: TGCGCCAGCAGCTCGACAGGGAGGTTCAACAATGAGCAGTTCTTC

j_call: TRBJ2-2
clone_size: -
d_call: TRBD2
v_call: TRBV28
cdr3_aa: CASSEGSGNGGELFF
cdr3_nt: TGTGCCAGCTCGGAAGGTAGCGGGAACGGCGGGGAGCTGTTTTTT

j_call: TRBJ2-3
clone_size: -
d_call: TRBD2
v_call: TRBV6-5
cdr3_aa: CASSPTSGDTDTQYF
cdr3_nt: TGTGCCAGCAGCCCGACTAGCGGAGACACAGATACGCAGTATTTT

j_call: TRBJ2-2
clone_size: -
d_call: TRBD2
v_call: TRBV28
cdr3_aa: CATGTSGTGELFF
cdr3_nt: TGTGCCACCGGGACTAGCGGCACCGGGGAGCTGTTTTTT

j_call: TRBJ2-7
clone_size: -
d_call: -
v_call: TRBV28
cdr3_aa: CASRPGGYRVQSYEQYF
cdr3_nt: TGTGCCAGCAGGCCTGGCGGGTATCGTGTGCAGTCCTACGAGCAGTACTTC

j_call: TRBJ1-1
clone_size: -
d_call: TRBD1
v_call: TRBV28
cdr3_aa: CASSLSGGTEAFF
cdr3_nt: TGTGCCAGCAGTTTATCAGGGGGGACTGAAGCTTTCTTT

j_call: TRBJ1-6
clone_size: -
d_call: -
v_call: TRBV2
cdr3_aa: CASRTRGLGNSPLHF
cdr3_nt: TGTGCCAGCCGAACTCGGGGGTTGGGGAATTCACCCCTCCACTTT

j_call: TRBJ1-2
clone_size: -
d_call: -
v_call: TRBV28
cdr3_aa: CASRRQVAYGYTF
cdr3_nt: TGTGCCAGCAGACGCCAGGTGGCCTATGGCTACACCTTC

j_call: TRBJ2-2
clone_size: once
d_call: TRBD2
v_call: TRBV7-9
cdr3_aa: CASSFLSGGYTGELFF
cdr3_nt: TGTGCCAGCAGCTTTTTGTCGGGAGGGTATACCGGGGAGCTGTTTTTT

j_call: TRBJ1-2
clone_size: -
d_call: TRBD1
v_call: TRBV27
cdr3_aa: CASSINRGNYGYTF
cdr3_nt: TGTGCCAGCAGTATAAACAGGGGGAACTATGGCTACACCTTC

j_call: TRBJ1-6
clone_size: -
d_call: TRBD1
v_call: TRBV19
cdr3_aa: CASSARRLQGAYSPLHF
cdr3_nt: TGTGCCAGTAGCGCCAGAAGGCTACAGGGGGCGTACTCACCCCTCCACTTT

j_call: TRBJ1-1
clone_size: once
d_call: -
v_call: TRBV5-1
cdr3_aa: CASSLQEYTEAFF
cdr3_nt: TGCGCCAGCAGCTTACAGGAATACACTGAAGCTTTCTTT

j_call: TRBJ2-3
clone_size: -
d_call: TRBD2
v_call: TRBV5-8
cdr3_aa: CASSLPSGTSLTDTQYF
cdr3_nt: TGTGCCAGCAGCCTCCCCTCCGGGACTAGCTTGACAGATACGCAGTATTTT

j_call: TRBJ2-3
clone_size: -
d_call: -
v_call: TRBV20-1
cdr3_aa: CSASSRDTQYF
cdr3_nt: TGCAGTGCGTCTTCGCGGGATACGCAGTATTTT

j_call: TRBJ2-7
clone_size: -
d_call: TRBD1
v_call: TRBV11-2
cdr3_aa: CASSLLTGGGEQYF
cdr3_nt: TGTGCCAGCAGCCTCCTGACAGGGGGCGGTGAGCAGTACTTC

j_call: TRBJ1-2
clone_size: -
d_call: TRBD1
v_call: TRBV7-9
cdr3_aa: CASSDRQGTNGYTF
cdr3_nt: TGTGCCAGCAGCGACCGACAGGGAACTAATGGCTACACCTTC

j_call: TRBJ1-1
clone_size: -
d_call: -
v_call: TRBV11-2
cdr3_aa: CASSPRGLNTEAFF
cdr3_nt: TGTGCCAGCAGCCCCCGGGGTTTGAACACTGAAGCTTTCTTT

j_call: TRBJ2-5
clone_size: -
d_call: -
v_call: TRBV7-9
cdr3_aa: CASSPGRERETQYF
cdr3_nt: TGTGCCAGCAGCCCAGGGCGGGAAAGAGAGACCCAGTACTTC

j_call: TRBJ2-7
clone_size: few
d_call: -
v_call: TRBV6-5
cdr3_aa: CASSWRGEQYF
cdr3_nt: TGTGCCAGCAGTTGGCGGGGAGAGCAGTACTTC

j_call: TRBJ2-7
clone_size: -
d_call: TRBD2
v_call: TRBV15
cdr3_aa: CATSRDLGLAVYEQYF
cdr3_nt: TGTGCCACCAGCAGAGATCTGGGACTAGCGGTTTACGAGCAGTACTTC

j_call: TRBJ1-2
clone_size: -
d_call: TRBD1
v_call: TRBV9
cdr3_aa: CASSVVAGGTGLNYGYTF
cdr3_nt: TGTGCCAGCAGCGTAGTAGCCGGGGGGACAGGTCTAAACTATGGCTACACCTTC

j_call: TRBJ2-1
clone_size: once
d_call: TRBD2
v_call: TRBV6-1
cdr3_aa: CASSEGLAGGPGGEQFF
cdr3_nt: TGTGCCAGCAGTGAAGGTCTAGCGGGGGGTCCTGGCGGGGAGCAGTTCTTC

j_call: TRBJ2-7
clone_size: -
d_call: TRBD2
v_call: TRBV7-9
cdr3_aa: CASSPRAAGGMDEQYF
cdr3_nt: TGTGCCAGCAGCCCCCGAGCTGCGGGAGGGATGGACGAGCAGTACTTC

j_call: TRBJ2-7
clone_size: -
d_call: -
v_call: TRBV27
cdr3_aa: CASSLGAGTPNYEQYF
cdr3_nt: TGTGCCAGCAGTTTGGGTGCGGGGACTCCCAACTACGAGCAGTACTTC

j_call: TRBJ1-1
clone_size: -
d_call: TRBD1
v_call: TRBV27
cdr3_aa: CASSFSGDRGLTEAFF
cdr3_nt: TGTGCCAGCAGTTTCTCAGGGGACAGGGGGCTCACTGAAGCTTTCTTT

j_call: TRBJ1-2
clone_size: -
d_call: TRBD1
v_call: TRBV27
cdr3_aa: CASSPSTGNPYGYTF
cdr3_nt: TGTGCCAGCAGTCCCTCGACAGGGAACCCCTATGGCTACACCTTC

j_call: TRBJ2-5
clone_size: -
d_call: TRBD2
v_call: TRBV7-9
cdr3_aa: CASSPGLAGTQYF
cdr3_nt: TGTGCCAGCAGCCCCGGACTAGCGGGGACCCAGTACTTC

j_call: TRBJ2-5
clone_size: -
d_call: -
v_call: TRBV2
cdr3_aa: CASSEAHRAKQETQYF
cdr3_nt: TGTGCCAGCAGTGAAGCGCACAGGGCAAAGCAAGAGACCCAGTACTTC

j_call: TRBJ2-7
clone_size: -
d_call: TRBD1
v_call: TRBV5-1
cdr3_aa: CASSQDRGEQYF
cdr3_nt: TGCGCCAGCAGCCAGGACAGGGGCGAGCAGTACTTC

j_call: TRBJ1-2
clone_size: -
d_call: TRBD1
v_call: TRBV4-1
cdr3_aa: CASSNSGQGKGERYGYTF
cdr3_nt: TGCGCCAGCAGCAACTCTGGACAGGGGAAAGGGGAGCGGTATGGCTACACCTTC

j_call: TRBJ2-7
clone_size: -
d_call: TRBD1
v_call: TRBV7-9
cdr3_aa: CASSPVQGAYEQYF
cdr3_nt: TGTGCCAGCAGCCCCGTGCAGGGGGCCTACGAGCAGTACTTC

j_call: TRBJ2-5
clone_size: once
d_call: TRBD2
v_call: TRBV7-9
cdr3_aa: CASSLFTSGGIKETQYF
cdr3_nt: TGTGCCAGCAGCTTATTTACTAGCGGGGGAATAAAAGAGACCCAGTACTTC

j_call: TRBJ1-5
clone_size: few
d_call: -
v_call: TRBV6-5
cdr3_aa: CASSSGDQPQHF
cdr3_nt: TGTGCCAGCAGTTCCGGTGATCAGCCCCAGCATTTT

j_call: TRBJ2-7
clone_size: once
d_call: TRBD2
v_call: TRBV7-9
cdr3_aa: CASSPSLAGVGEQYF
cdr3_nt: TGTGCCAGCAGCCCATCACTAGCGGGAGTGGGTGAGCAGTACTTC

j_call: TRBJ2-7
clone_size: -
d_call: -
v_call: TRBV18
cdr3_aa: CASSPWASGLRLEQYF
cdr3_nt: TGTGCCAGCTCACCATGGGCCTCGGGGTTACGTCTCGAGCAGTACTTC

j_call: TRBJ2-3
clone_size: -
d_call: -
v_call: TRBV5-1
cdr3_aa: CASSLGGLTDTQYF
cdr3_nt: TGCGCCAGCAGCTTGGGGGGCCTCACAGATACGCAGTATTTT

j_call: TRBJ2-3
clone_size: -
d_call: TRBD2
v_call: TRBV29-1
cdr3_aa: CSVGGLAGPSTDTQYF
cdr3_nt: TGCAGCGTTGGGGGACTAGCGGGCCCCTCCACAGATACGCAGTATTTT

j_call: TRBJ1-1
clone_size: -
d_call: TRBD1
v_call: TRBV5-4
cdr3_aa: CASTKLTGDAEAFF
cdr3_nt: TGTGCCAGCACTAAACTAACAGGGGACGCTGAAGCTTTCTTT

j_call: TRBJ2-5
clone_size: -
d_call: TRBD1
v_call: TRBV9
cdr3_aa: CASSFGQAPQETQYF
cdr3_nt: TGTGCCAGCAGCTTCGGACAGGCCCCTCAAGAGACCCAGTACTTC

j_call: TRBJ1-6
clone_size: -
d_call: TRBD1
v_call: TRBV6-5
cdr3_aa: CASSPQGSYNSPLHF
cdr3_nt: TGTGCCAGCAGTCCACAGGGGTCCTATAATTCACCCCTCCACTTT

j_call: TRBJ1-1
clone_size: few
d_call: -
v_call: TRBV2
cdr3_aa: CASSEAGVNTEAFF
cdr3_nt: TGTGCCAGCAGTGAAGCTGGAGTAAACACTGAAGCTTTCTTT

j_call: TRBJ1-1
clone_size: -
d_call: -
v_call: TRBV28
cdr3_aa: CASGSLYDDSEAFF
cdr3_nt: TGTGCCAGCGGGTCCCTATACGACGACAGTGAAGCTTTCTTT

j_call: TRBJ1-4
clone_size: -
d_call: TRBD1
v_call: TRBV2
cdr3_aa: CASGEDRELEKLFF
cdr3_nt: TGTGCCAGCGGCGAGGACAGGGAGCTTGAAAAACTGTTTTTT

j_call: TRBJ2-2
clone_size: few
d_call: TRBD2
v_call: TRBV4-1
cdr3_aa: CASSQGGLAGVGTGELFF
cdr3_nt: TGCGCCAGCAGCCAAGGAGGACTAGCGGGAGTAGGAACCGGGGAGCTGTTTTTT

j_call: TRBJ2-7
clone_size: -
d_call: TRBD2
v_call: TRBV9
cdr3_aa: CASSVGLANYEQYF
cdr3_nt: TGTGCCAGCAGCGTGGGACTAGCGAATTACGAGCAGTACTTC

j_call: TRBJ2-7
clone_size: -
d_call: -
v_call: TRBV28
cdr3_aa: CASSRQVRSLSYEQYF
cdr3_nt: TGTGCCAGCAGTAGACAGGTACGCTCACTATCCTACGAGCAGTACTTC

j_call: TRBJ2-1
clone_size: -
d_call: -
v_call: TRBV5-8
cdr3_aa: CASSSRTRDILHEQFF
cdr3_nt: TGTGCCAGCAGCTCAAGAACCCGGGACATTCTACATGAGCAGTTCTTC

j_call: TRBJ2-1
clone_size: -
d_call: TRBD2
v_call: TRBV7-9
cdr3_aa: CALTSGSHNEQFF
cdr3_nt: TGTGCCCTAACTAGCGGAAGCCACAATGAGCAGTTCTTC